The 8 T cell receptor beta chains below were found in one sample sequenced in a study of metastatic and nonmetastatic thyroid tumors (dated by TCRdb to the early 2020s). No treatment had been received by any patient before thyroid surgery. Library preparation employed PCR. Sequenced using an Illumina HiSeq 4000. Through fastp at Q25 and MiXCR, TCRdb rebuilt clones from the public reads, retaining in-frame beta chains. Recorded for this sample are 4,000 to 5,000 clones; around a sixth of them occurred a single time. Of the sample, 16% is held by the ten largest clones. Material for sequencing was adjacent normal tissue. The source of these receptors is a female donor with papillary thyroid cancer or a benign thyroid nodule (not recorded which). Some clones in this sample may be carry-over from other donors' samples.

By share of the sample, this clone is large. V is TRBV6-1 and J is TRBJ1-6; a possible D gene is TRBD1 (5 bases). V was cut by 5 bases and J by 4 bases, with 12 bases left in between. The V gene's germline CDR1 is MNHNS and CDR2 SASEGT. This CDR3 is 15 amino acids long. The DNA of the CDR3 is TGTGCCAGCAGTAGAGCAAGGGGATATAATTCACCCCTCCACTTT. Amino acid sequence: CASSRARGYNSPLHF.

This clone qualifies as medium-sized. The V gene is TRBV6-1, the J gene TRBJ2-5, with TRBD1 as a possible D gene (5 bases). The germline V gene encodes CDR1 MNHNS and CDR2 SASEGT. This CDR3 region has 13 residues. The germline V and J ends were trimmed by 7 bases and 4 bases, with 13 bases remaining between them. CDR3 protein: CASISGYGETQYF. The CDR3 nucleotides read TGTGCCAGCATCTCAGGGTATGGAGAGACCCAGTACTTC.

The chain's CDR3 is CASSQETSSPDEQYF. Here the CDR3 DNA reads TGTGCCAGCAGCCAGGAAACTAGCAGCCCGGACGAGCAGTACTTC. This chain links TRBV7-3 with TRBJ2-7; TRBD2 is a possible D gene (6 bases). Trimming took off 5 bases at V and 5 bases at J, with 19 bases between the two ends. This CDR3 contains 15 residues. Germline CDR1 is SGHTA and CDR2 is FQGTGA.

The chain recombines TRBV5-1 with TRBJ2-1, with TRBD1 matching over 8 bases. Germline lookup yields CDR1 SGHRS and CDR2 YFSETQ. The J segment lost 6 bases and the V segment lost 0 bases, leaving 5 bases of the junction unmatched. The CDR3 loop spans 15 amino acids. The CDR3 DNA follows: TGCGCCAGCAGCTTGGGGGGCGGACAGGGCAATGAGCAGTTCTTC. Its translation is CASSLGGGQGNEQFF. The variable domain in full, with the rest retrieved from reference TRBV5-1 and TRBJ2-1, is KAGVTQTPRYLIKTRGQQVTLSCSPISGHRSVSWYQQTPGQGLQFLFEYFSETQRNKGNFPGRFSGRQFSNSRSEMNVSTLELGDSALYLCASSLGGGQGNEQFFGPGTRLTVL.

Regarding this clone: Mismatch with germline at one junction end may stem from a read error. The rearrangement joins TRBV11-2 to TRBJ2-3, with D perhaps assigned TRBD1 or TRBD2 (6 bases each). CDR3 length equals 15 residues. Germline lookup yields CDR1 SGHAT and CDR2 FQNNGV. This CDR3 is CASSAEGGPPDTQYF. For the CDR3, the DNA is TGTGCCAGCAGCGCCGAGGGGGGCCCCCCAGATACTCAGTATTTT.

This clone is labeled as medium-sized. V usage is TRBV5-1 and J usage is TRBJ1-2; 9 nucleotides align to TRBD1. The CDR3 loop spans 17 amino acids. Per the germline V gene, CDR1 is SGHRS and CDR2 is YFSETQ. V lost 0 bases to trimming and J lost 2 bases; unmatched junction nucleotides: 8. CDR3: CASSLGWTGDFNYGYTF. DNA for the CDR3: TGCGCCAGCAGCTTGGGTTGGACAGGGGACTTCAACTATGGCTACACCTTC. The full variable domain, rest sourced from reference TRBV5-1 and TRBJ1-2, is KAGVTQTPRYLIKTRGQQVTLSCSPISGHRSVSWYQQTPGQGLQFLFEYFSETQRNKGNFPGRFSGRQFSNSRSEMNVSTLELGDSALYLCASSLGWTGDFNYGYTFGSGTRLTVV.

This clone showed up many times. Lacking the conserved final phenylalanine or tryptophan, this CDR3 likely reflects a read error. The chain joins TRBV5-1 to TRBJ2-5; 11 bases map to TRBD2. Germline values: CDR1 SGHRS, CDR2 YFSETQ. This CDR3 comprises 14 residues. Losses at the gene ends were 4 bases for V and 5 bases for J; bases not matched to a gene: 4. CDR3 amino acids: CASSISGGAETQYL. CDR3 coding DNA: TGCGCCAGCAGCATTAGCGGGGGGGCTGAGACCCAGTACCTC.

The V and J genes are TRBV19 and TRBJ1-5, with TRBD1 as a possible D gene (6 bases). Trimming took off 10 bases at V and 2 bases at J, with 18 bases between the two ends. CDR3 size: 15 residues. CDR1 and CDR2 (germline): LNHDA, SQIVND (reference sequence). The CDR3 loop reads CATSAGAVGNQPQHF. In nucleotides, the CDR3 is TGTGCCACCAGCGCGGGGGCGGTCGGCAATCAGCCCCAGCATTTT. The full variable domain, with the rest looked up from reference TRBV19 and TRBJ1-5, is DGGITQSPKYLFRKEGQNVTLSCEQNLNHDAMYWYRQDPGQGLRLIYYSQIVNDFQKGDIAEGYSVSREKKESFPLTVTSAQKNPTAFYLCATSAGAVGNQPQHFGDGTRLSIL.